The rows below give T cell receptor beta chains drawn from one sample of a study of shared clonotypes between healthy human individuals. Libraries were prepared by immunoSEQ multiplex PCR; TCRdb keeps only in-frame clonotypes and omits some of them. The data contain around 1,900,000 clones, 80% to 95% of them singletons. Sequenced: naive CD8+ T cells from PBMCs. These receptors were taken from a man aged 18-30 years in good health. Some clones in this sample may be carry-over from other donors' samples. Both conserved end residues are part of each CDR3. The D gene is left open where the match is weak. Clone size, where shown, is once, few, many, or a class for clones that have expanded.

v_gene,abundance,d_gene,j_gene,CDR3nt,CDR3aa
TRBV11-2,NA,NA,TRBJ2-1,TGTGCCAGCAGCTTAGGGTATCTAGCGCTCTTCAATGAGCAGTTCTTC,CASSLGYLALFNEQFF
TRBV6-6,NA,TRBD1,TRBJ2-1,TGTGCCAGTGAGGACAGGGCAGGCGATGAGCAGTTCTTC,CASEDRAGDEQFF
TRBV30,NA,NA,TRBJ1-1,TGTGCCTGGAGTGTGGACTATGAAGCTTTCTTT,CAWSVDYEAFF
TRBV14,NA,NA,TRBJ2-4,TGTGCCAGCAGCCGTCTTCGAGAAAACATTCAGTACTTC,CASSRLRENIQYF
TRBV28,NA,TRBD1,TRBJ1-1,TGTGCCAGCACCCAGGGGGGTAGAGCTTTCTTT,CASTQGGRAFF
TRBV30,NA,NA,TRBJ1-1,TGTGCCTGGATAGGGGGGGGCTCCATGAACACTGAAGCTTTCTTT,CAWIGGGSMNTEAFF
TRBV14,NA,NA,TRBJ1-1,TGTGCCAGCAGCCAAGATCATATGAACACTGAAGCTTTCTTT,CASSQDHMNTEAFF
TRBV9,NA,NA,TRBJ2-7,TGTGCCAGCAGCGTGGGGGACTCCCCCTACGAGCAGTACTTC,CASSVGDSPYEQYF
TRBV18,NA,NA,TRBJ2-7,TGTGCCAGCTCGGTCAGGGACTCCTACGAGCAGTACTTC,CASSVRDSYEQYF
TRBV7-9,once,NA,TRBJ2-5,TGTGCCAGCAGCTTAGTAACGGCCAGGCCCTCCCAAGAGACCCAGTACTTC,CASSLVTARPSQETQYF
TRBV27,NA,NA,TRBJ2-1,TGTGCCAGCAGTTTAGCGAGCTCCTACAATGAGCAGTTCTTC,CASSLASSYNEQFF
TRBV7-9,NA,NA,TRBJ1-4,TGTGCCAGCACCGAGTGGGGCGGCGAAAATGAAAAACTGTTTTTT,CASTEWGGENEKLFF
TRBV19,NA,NA,TRBJ2-7,TGTGCCAGTAGTACATACACGGACCACTCCTACGAGCAGTACTTC,CASSTYTDHSYEQYF
TRBV7-6,NA,NA,TRBJ2-3,TGTGCCAGCAGCCCCCCGGGAGCTTACACAGATACGCAGTATTTT,CASSPPGAYTDTQYF
TRBV10-3,NA,NA,TRBJ1-1,TGTGCCAGTGGGGGGAGACCTCTCGGTAGGCCGAACACTGAAGCTTTCTTT,CASGGRPLGRPNTEAFF
TRBV7-9,NA,NA,TRBJ1-1,TGTGCCAGCAGCCCAAGAGGCACTGAAGCTTTCTTT,CASSPRGTEAFF
TRBV2,NA,NA,TRBJ2-1,TGTGCCAGCAACGGAGGGACCACTAAAATAACCTACAATGAGCAGTTCTTC,CASNGGTTKITYNEQFF
TRBV10-2,NA,NA,TRBJ2-2,TGCGCCAGCAGTGGGACGAACACCGGGGAGCTGTTTTTT,CASSGTNTGELFF
TRBV27,NA,TRBD1,TRBJ2-7,TGTGCCAGCAGTCCTGGGACAGGGGCCCACGAGCAGTACTTC,CASSPGTGAHEQYF
TRBV11-2,NA,TRBD1,TRBJ2-7,TGTGCCAGCAGCGCCAGTCCGCTCCAGGGGGCGCAGGGCGAGCAGTACTTC,CASSASPLQGAQGEQYF
TRBV6-1,NA,NA,TRBJ2-3,TGTGCCAGCAGTGAATACCCTGGTGGAGGGCCCACAGATACGCAGTATTTT,CASSEYPGGGPTDTQYF
TRBV18,NA,NA,TRBJ2-7,TGTGCCAGCTCACCCCCGATTGCCTCCTACGAGCAGTACTTC,CASSPPIASYEQYF
TRBV4-3,NA,NA,TRBJ1-4,TGCGCCAGCAGCCAAGGGAGGGCAACTAATGAAAAACTGTTTTTT,CASSQGRATNEKLFF
TRBV28,NA,NA,TRBJ1-5,TGTGCCAGCAGTTTAACCGGGGAAGTTCAGCCCCAGCATTTT,CASSLTGEVQPQHF
TRBV14,NA,TRBD1,TRBJ1-2,TGTGCCAGCAGCCGGGGACAGAACTATGGCTACACCTTC,CASSRGQNYGYTF
TRBV28,NA,NA,TRBJ1-5,TGTGCCAGCAGCATCCTACACTTTAGCAATCAGCCCCAGCATTTT,CASSILHFSNQPQHF
TRBV4-3,once,NA,TRBJ2-5,TGCGCCAGCAGCCAAGATGGAGAGGGTCCCTGGGAGACCCAGTACTTC,CASSQDGEGPWETQYF
TRBV28,NA,NA,TRBJ2-5,TGTGCCAGCAGACAGTTCAAGCGGCCCAGTCTGGAGACCCAGTACTTC,CASRQFKRPSLETQYF
TRBV11-2,NA,NA,TRBJ1-1,TGTGCCAGCAGCTTAGGTGGGGTGAACACTGAAGCTTTCTTT,CASSLGGVNTEAFF
TRBV30,NA,NA,TRBJ2-1,TGTGCCTGGAGGGACGTTACCTCCTACAATGAGCAGTTCTTC,CAWRDVTSYNEQFF
TRBV23-1,NA,TRBD1,TRBJ1-2,TGCGCCAGCAGTCAATCACAGGGGGCAGCTAACTATGGCTACACCTTC,CASSQSQGAANYGYTF
TRBV19,NA,TRBD1,TRBJ2-7,TGTGCCAGTAGTACCCGACAGGGCTCCTACGAGCAGTACTTC,CASSTRQGSYEQYF
TRBV15,NA,NA,TRBJ2-7,TGTGCCACCAGCTACGGGACAAACTCCTACGAGCAGTACTTC,CATSYGTNSYEQYF
TRBV28,NA,NA,TRBJ1-3,TGTGCCAGCAGTCTCCAGGGGCGGGGTGGAAACACCATATATTTT,CASSLQGRGGNTIYF
TRBV4-1,NA,TRBD2,TRBJ2-3,TGCGCCAGCAGCCAATGGGGAGGGGCGGGAACAGATACGCAGTATTTT,CASSQWGGAGTDTQYF